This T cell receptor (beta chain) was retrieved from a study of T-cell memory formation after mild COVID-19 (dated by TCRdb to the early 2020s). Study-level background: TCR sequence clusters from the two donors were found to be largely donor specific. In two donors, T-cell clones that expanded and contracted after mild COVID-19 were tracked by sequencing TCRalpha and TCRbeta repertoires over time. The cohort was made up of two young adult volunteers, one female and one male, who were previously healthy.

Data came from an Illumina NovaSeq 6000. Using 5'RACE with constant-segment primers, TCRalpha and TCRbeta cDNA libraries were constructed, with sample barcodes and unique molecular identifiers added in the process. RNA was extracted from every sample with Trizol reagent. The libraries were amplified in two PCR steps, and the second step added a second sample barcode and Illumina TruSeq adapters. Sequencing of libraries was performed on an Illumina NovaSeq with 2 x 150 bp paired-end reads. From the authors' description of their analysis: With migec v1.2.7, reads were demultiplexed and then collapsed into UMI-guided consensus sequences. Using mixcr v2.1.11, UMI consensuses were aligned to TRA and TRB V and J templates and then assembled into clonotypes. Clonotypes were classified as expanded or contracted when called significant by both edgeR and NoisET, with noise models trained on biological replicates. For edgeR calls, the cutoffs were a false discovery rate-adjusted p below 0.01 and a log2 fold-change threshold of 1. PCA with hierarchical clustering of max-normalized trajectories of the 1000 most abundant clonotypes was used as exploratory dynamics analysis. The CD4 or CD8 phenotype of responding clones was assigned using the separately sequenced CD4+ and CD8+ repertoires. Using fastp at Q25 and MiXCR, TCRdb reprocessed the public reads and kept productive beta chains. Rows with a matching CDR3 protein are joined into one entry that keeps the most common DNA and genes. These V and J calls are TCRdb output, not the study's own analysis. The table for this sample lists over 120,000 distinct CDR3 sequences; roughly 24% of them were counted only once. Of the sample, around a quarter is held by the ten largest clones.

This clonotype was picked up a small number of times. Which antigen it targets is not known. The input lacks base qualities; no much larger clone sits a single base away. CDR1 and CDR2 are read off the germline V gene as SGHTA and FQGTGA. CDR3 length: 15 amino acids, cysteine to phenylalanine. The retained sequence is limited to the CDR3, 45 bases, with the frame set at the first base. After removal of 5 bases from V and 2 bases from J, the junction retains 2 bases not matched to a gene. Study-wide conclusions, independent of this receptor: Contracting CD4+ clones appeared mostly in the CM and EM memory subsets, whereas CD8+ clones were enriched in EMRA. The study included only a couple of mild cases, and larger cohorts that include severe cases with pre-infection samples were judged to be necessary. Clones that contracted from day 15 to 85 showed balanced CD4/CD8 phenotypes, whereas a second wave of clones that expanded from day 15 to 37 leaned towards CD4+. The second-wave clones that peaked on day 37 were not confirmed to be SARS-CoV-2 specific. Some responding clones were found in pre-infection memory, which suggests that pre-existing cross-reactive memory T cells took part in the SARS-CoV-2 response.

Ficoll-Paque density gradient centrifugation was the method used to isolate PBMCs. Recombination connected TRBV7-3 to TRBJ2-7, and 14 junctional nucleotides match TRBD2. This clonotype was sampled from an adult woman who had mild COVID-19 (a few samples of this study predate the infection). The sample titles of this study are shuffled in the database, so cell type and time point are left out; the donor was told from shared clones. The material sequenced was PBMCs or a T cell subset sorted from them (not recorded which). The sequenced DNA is TGTGCCAGCAGCCGGGGACTAGCGGGAGCCTACGAGCAGTACTTC. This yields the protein CASSRGLAGAYEQYF.